The TCR beta chain described here comes from a study of glioma-infiltrating T cells. TCR alpha and beta CDR3 regions were amplified from RNA using iRepertoire nested multiplex PCR. One-step reverse transcription and amplification started from roughly 100-400 ng of tissue mRNA or PBMC total RNA. Each CDR3 protein is one row after TCRdb ran MiXCR on the multiplex PCR reads. This table holds roughly 200,000 distinct CDR3 sequences, 32% found once. There are many counts of this clonotype. Germline V gives CDR1 ENHRY, CDR2 SYGVKD. Between the trimmed V and J ends, which lost 1 base and 4 bases, there was a span of 2 bases. This CDR3 comprises 11 residues.

Sequencing input: glioma tissue, nonneoplastic brain tissue, or PBMCs (not recorded which). This TCR was recovered from a human donor with low-grade glioma or glioblastoma, undergoing nonglioma brain surgery, or in good health (not recorded which). This chain uses TRBV10-3 with TRBJ2-7; D remains ambiguous. The CDR3 region has the DNA TGTGCCATCAGTGAGTTGTACGAGCAGTACTTC. It translates to CAISELYEQYF.